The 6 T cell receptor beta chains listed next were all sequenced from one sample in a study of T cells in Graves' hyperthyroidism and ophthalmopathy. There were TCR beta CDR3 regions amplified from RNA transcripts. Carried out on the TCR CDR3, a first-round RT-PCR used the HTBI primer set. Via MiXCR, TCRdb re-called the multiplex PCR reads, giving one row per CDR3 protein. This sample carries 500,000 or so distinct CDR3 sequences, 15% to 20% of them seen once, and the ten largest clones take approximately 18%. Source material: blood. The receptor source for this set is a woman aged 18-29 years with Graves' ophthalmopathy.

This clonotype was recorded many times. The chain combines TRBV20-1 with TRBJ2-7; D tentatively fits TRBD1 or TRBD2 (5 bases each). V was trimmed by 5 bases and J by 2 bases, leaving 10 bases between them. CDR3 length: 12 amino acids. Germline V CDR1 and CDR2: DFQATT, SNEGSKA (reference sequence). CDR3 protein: CSARVGAYEQYF. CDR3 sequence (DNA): TGCAGTGCTCGAGTGGGGGCCTACGAGCAGTACTTC.

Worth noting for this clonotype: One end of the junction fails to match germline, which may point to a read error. In DNA, the CDR3 is TGTGCCAGCAGCTTAAAACAGGGGTACTACAGTGAGCAGTTCTTC. It specifies CASSLKQGYYSEQFF. The chain links TRBV7-2 to TRBJ2-1; the match to TRBD1 covers 7 bases. This CDR3 comprises 15 residues. Per germline, CDR1 SGHTA and CDR2 FQGNSA.

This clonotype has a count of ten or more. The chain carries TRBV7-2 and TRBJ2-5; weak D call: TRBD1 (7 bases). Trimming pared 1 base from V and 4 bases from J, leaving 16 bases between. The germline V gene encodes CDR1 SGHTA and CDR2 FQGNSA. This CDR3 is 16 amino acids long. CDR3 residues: CASSLDRGGGRETQYF. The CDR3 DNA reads TGTGCCAGCAGCTTAGACAGGGGAGGAGGGAGAGAGACCCAGTACTTC.

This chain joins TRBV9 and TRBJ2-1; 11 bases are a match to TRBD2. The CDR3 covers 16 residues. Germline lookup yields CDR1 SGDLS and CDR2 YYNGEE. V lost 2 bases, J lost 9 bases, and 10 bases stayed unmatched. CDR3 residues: CASSVVSGGALFEQFF. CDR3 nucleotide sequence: TGTGCCAGCAGCGTTGTTAGCGGGGGGGCCCTATTTGAGCAGTTCTTC.

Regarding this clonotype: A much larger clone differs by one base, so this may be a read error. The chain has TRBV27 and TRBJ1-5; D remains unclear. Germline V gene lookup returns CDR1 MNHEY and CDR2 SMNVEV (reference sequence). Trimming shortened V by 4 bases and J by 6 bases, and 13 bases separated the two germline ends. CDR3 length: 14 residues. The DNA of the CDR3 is TGTGCCAGCAGTTACGGAGATGGCAGTCAGCCCCAGCATTTT. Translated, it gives CASSYGDGSQPQHF.

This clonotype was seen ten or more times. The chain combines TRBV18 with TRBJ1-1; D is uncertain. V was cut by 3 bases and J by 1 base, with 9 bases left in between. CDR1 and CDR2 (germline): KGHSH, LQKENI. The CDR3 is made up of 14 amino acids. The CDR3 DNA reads TGTGCCAGCTCACCGGACGCAGGGAACACTGAAGCTTTCTTT. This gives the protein CASSPDAGNTEAFF.